This T cell receptor (beta chain) was sequenced during a study of Tregs in tolerant kidney transplant recipients. Whole-study context: Related graft donors supplied nonmyeloablative bone marrow transplants, and mixed chimerism was transient. Whole-study findings and limits: Few patients were studied, so findings need validation in larger groups. For some patients, primers changed over time, blocking nucleotide-level comparison.

As to this clone: Its antigen is undetermined.

Profiled with immunoSEQ multiplex PCR; TCRdb holds only in-frame clones, not every one. There are about 110,000 clones in the sample; nearly 90% occur only once, and around 0.35% lies in the top ten. CD4+CD25+CD127- Tregs, CD4+CD25- non-Tregs, CD4 and CD8 cells were sorted. The CDR3 is 14 residues long. From germline, CDR1 is MDHEN and CDR2 SYDVKM. V gave up 5 bases and J gave up 5 bases, with 15 bases separating them. The sequence derives from a human donor who received a combined kidney and bone marrow transplant. J is TRBJ2-5 and V is TRBV28; the D gene is possibly TRBD2 (5 bases). Specimen: CD4+ T cells from blood, collected before the transplant. CDR3 nucleotide sequence: TGTGCCAGCAGTGCCACGGAGGCCCCGGAGACCCAGTACTTC. It is translated as CASSATEAPETQYF.